This T cell receptor (beta chain) comes out of a study of T cell responses to AZD1222 COVID-19 vaccine. Method: immunoSEQ multiplex PCR; TCRdb's copy keeps in-frame clones and lacks some. The sample has approximately 110,000 clones; around 88% are singletons. The CDR3 length is 14 residues. Germline V gene lookup returns CDR1 LGHDT and CDR2 YNNKEL (reference sequence). Trimming pared 1 base from V and 4 bases from J, leaving 10 bases between. The sequence derives from an adult in good health. Sequenced material: peripheral blood, taken on day 0 of AZD1222 vaccination. This rearrangement joins TRBV3-1 (or the pseudogene TRBV3-2) to TRBJ1-2; tentative D call: TRBD1 (5 bases). CDR3 nucleotide sequence: TGTGCCAGCAGCCAAGGTGTAGGGACCTATGGCTACACCTTC. Translation: CASSQGVGTYGYTF.